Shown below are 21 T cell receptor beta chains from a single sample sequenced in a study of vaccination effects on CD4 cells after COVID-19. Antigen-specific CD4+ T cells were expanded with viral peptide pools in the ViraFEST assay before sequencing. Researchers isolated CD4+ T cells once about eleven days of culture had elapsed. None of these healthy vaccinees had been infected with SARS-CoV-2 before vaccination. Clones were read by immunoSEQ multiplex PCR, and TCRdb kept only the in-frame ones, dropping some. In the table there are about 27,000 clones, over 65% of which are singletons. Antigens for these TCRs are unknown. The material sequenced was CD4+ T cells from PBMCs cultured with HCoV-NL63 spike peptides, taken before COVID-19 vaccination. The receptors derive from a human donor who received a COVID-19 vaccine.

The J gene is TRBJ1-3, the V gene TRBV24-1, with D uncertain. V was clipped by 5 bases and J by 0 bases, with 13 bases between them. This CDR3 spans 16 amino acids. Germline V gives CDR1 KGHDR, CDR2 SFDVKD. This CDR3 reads CATSGSLVLSGNTIYF. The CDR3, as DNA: TGTGCCACCAGTGGCAGTCTGGTTCTCTCTGGAAACACCATATATTTT.

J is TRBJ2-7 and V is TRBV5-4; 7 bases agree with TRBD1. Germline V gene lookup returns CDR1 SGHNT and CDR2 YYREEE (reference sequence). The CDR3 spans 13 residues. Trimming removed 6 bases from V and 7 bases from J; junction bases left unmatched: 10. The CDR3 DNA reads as TGTGCCAGCACCACCGACAGGGCTGGGGAGCAGTACTTC. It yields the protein CASTTDRAGEQYF. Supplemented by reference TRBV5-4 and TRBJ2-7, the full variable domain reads ETGVTQSPTHLIKTRGQQVTLRCSSQSGHNTVSWYQQALGQGPQFIFQYYREEENGRGNFPPRFSGLQFPNYSSELNVNALELDDSALYLCASTTDRAGEQYFGPGTRLTVT.

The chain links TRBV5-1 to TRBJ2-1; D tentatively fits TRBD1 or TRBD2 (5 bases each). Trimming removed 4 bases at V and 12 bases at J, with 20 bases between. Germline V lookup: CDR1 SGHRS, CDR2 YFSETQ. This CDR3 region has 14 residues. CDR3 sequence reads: CASSAQPAGTPQFF. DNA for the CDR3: TGCGCCAGCAGCGCGCAACCTGCCGGGACCCCGCAGTTCTTC.

In DNA form, the CDR3 reads TGTGCCAGCATGGGGGGTCCAGGGATAATCTCTGGGGCCAACGTCCTGACTTTC. Translation gives CASMGGPGIISGANVLTF. The J gene is TRBJ2-6, the V gene TRBV5-6, with TRBD2 as a possible D gene (6 bases). The CDR3 loop spans 18 amino acids. V lost 6 bases, J lost 0 bases, and 19 bases lay in between. The germline V gene has CDR1 SGHDT and CDR2 YYEEEE.

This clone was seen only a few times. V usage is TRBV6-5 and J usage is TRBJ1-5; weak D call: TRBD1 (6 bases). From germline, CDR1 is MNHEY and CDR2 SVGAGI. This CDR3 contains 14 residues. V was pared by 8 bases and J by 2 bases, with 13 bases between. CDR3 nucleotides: TGTGCCAGCCTCCCTCCAGGGGGCAATCAGCCCCAGCATTTT. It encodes CASLPPGGNQPQHF.

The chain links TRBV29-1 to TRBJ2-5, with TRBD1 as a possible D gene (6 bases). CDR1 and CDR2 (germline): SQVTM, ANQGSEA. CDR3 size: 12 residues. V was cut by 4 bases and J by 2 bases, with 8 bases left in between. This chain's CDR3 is CSVARGQETQYF. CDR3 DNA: TGCAGCGTTGCGAGGGGGCAAGAGACCCAGTACTTC.

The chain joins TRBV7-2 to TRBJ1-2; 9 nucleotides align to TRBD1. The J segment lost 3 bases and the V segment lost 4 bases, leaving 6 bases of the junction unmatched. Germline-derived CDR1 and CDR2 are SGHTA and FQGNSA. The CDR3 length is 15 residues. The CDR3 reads CASSSPWTGDYGYTF. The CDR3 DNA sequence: TGTGCCAGCAGCTCCCCTTGGACAGGGGACTATGGCTACACCTTC.

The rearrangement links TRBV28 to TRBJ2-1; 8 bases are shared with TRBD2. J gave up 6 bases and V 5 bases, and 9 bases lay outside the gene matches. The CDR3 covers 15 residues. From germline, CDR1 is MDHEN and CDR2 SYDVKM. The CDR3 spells CASSPTSGRGNEQFF. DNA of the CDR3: TGTGCCAGCAGTCCAACTAGCGGAAGGGGCAATGAGCAGTTCTTC.

The CDR3 bases are TGTGCCTGGAGGGGGACCGGGGAGCTGTTTTTT. As protein: CAWRGTGELFF. This chain joins TRBV30 and TRBJ2-2; D unresolved. Germline V gene lookup returns CDR1 GTSNPN and CDR2 SVGIG (reference sequence). The V end was cut by 3 bases, the J end by 5 bases, with 4 bases between. This CDR3 contains 11 residues. Complete variable domain (other parts from reference TRBV30 and TRBJ2-2): SQTIHQWPATLVQPVGSPLSLECTVEGTSNPNLYWYRQAAGRGLQLLFYSVGIGQISSEVPQNLSASRPQDRQFILSSKKLLLSDSGFYLCAWRGTGELFFGEGSRLTVL.

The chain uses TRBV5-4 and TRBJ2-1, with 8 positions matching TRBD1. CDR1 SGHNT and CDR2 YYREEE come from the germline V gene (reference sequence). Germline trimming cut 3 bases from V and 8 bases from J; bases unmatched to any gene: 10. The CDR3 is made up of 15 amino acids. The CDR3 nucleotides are TGTGCCAGCAGCTCGCCCGGACAGGGAATTTATGAGCAGTTCTTC. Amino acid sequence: CASSSPGQGIYEQFF.

In DNA, the CDR3 is TGTGCCTGGAGTGTAGGAGTACTAGCGGCCTACAATGAGCAGTTCTTC. Its protein product is CAWSVGVLAAYNEQFF. The chain combines TRBV30 with TRBJ2-1; 8 nucleotides agree with TRBD2. Per the germline V gene, CDR1 is GTSNPN and CDR2 is SVGIG (reference sequence). V gave up 0 bases and J gave up 2 bases; unmatched junction bases: 6. The CDR3 runs to 16 residues.

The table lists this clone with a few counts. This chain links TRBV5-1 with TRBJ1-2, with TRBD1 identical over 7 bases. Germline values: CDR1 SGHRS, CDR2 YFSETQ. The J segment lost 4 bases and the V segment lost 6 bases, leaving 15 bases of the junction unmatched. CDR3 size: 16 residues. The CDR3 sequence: CASTASMQGESYGYTF. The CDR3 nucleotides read TGCGCCAGCACCGCTTCGATGCAGGGGGAGAGCTATGGCTACACCTTC.

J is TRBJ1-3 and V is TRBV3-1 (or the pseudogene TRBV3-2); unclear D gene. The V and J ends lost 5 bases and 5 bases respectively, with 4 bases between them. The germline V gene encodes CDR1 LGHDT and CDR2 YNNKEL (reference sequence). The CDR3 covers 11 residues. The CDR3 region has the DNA TGTGCCAGCAGCATGAGAAACACCATATATTTT. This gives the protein CASSMRNTIYF.

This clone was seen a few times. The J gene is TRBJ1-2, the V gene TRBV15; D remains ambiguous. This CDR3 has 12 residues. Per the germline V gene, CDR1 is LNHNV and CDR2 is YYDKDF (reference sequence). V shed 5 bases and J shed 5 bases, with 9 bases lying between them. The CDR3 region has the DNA TGTGCCACCAGCCGGGAGCGGTATGGCTACACCTTC. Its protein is CATSRERYGYTF. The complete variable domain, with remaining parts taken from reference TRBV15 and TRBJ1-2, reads DAMVIQNPRYQVTQFGKPVTLSCSQTLNHNVMYWYQQKSSQAPKLLFHYYDKDFNNEADTPDNFQSRRPNTSFCFLDIRSPGLGDTAMYLCATSRERYGYTFGSGTRLTVV.

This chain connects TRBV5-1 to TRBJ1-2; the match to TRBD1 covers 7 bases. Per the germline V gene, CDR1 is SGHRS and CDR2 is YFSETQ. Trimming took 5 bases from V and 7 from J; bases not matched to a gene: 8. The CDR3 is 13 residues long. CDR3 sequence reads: CASSSGTASGYTF. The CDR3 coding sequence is TGCGCCAGCAGTTCCGGGACAGCTTCTGGCTACACCTTC.

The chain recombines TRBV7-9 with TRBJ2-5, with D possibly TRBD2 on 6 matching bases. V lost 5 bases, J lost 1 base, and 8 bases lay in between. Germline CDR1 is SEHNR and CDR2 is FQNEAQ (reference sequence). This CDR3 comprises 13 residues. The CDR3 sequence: CASSPGGQETQYF. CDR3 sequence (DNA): TGTGCCAGCAGCCCCGGGGGCCAAGAGACCCAGTACTTC.

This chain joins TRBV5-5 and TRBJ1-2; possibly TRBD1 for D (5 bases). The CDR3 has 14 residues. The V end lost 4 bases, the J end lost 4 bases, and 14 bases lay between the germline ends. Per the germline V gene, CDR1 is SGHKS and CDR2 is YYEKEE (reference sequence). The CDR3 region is CASSPAGGVYGYTF. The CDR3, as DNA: TGTGCCAGCAGCCCGGCCGGGGGAGTCTATGGCTACACCTTC.

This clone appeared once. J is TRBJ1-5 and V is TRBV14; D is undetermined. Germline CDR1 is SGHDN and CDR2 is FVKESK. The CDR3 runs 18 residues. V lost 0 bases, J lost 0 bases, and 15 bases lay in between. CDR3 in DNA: TGTGCCAGCAGCCAAGAGAACACAGTGGGCTATAGCAATCAGCCCCAGCATTTT. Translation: CASSQENTVGYSNQPQHF.

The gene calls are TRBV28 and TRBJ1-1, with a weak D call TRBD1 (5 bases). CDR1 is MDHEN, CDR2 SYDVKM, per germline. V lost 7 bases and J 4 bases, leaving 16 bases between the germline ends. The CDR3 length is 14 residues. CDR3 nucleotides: TGTGCCAGCATCTGGGGGGGGTCGGGCACTGAAGCTTTCTTT. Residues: CASIWGGSGTEAFF.

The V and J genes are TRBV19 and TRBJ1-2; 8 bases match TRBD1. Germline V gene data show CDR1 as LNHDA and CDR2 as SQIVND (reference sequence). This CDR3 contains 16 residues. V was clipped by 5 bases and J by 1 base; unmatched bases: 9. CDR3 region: CASSARTGSNNYGYTF. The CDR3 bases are TGTGCCAGTAGTGCCAGGACAGGGAGCAATAACTATGGCTACACCTTC. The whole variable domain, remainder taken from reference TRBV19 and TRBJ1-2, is DGGITQSPKYLFRKEGQNVTLSCEQNLNHDAMYWYRQDPGQGLRLIYYSQIVNDFQKGDIAEGYSVSREKKESFPLTVTSAQKNPTAFYLCASSARTGSNNYGYTFGSGTRLTVV.

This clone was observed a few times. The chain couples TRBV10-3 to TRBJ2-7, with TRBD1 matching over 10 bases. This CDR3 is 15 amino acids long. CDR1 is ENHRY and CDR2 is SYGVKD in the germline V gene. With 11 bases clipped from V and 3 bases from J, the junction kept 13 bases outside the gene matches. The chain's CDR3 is CASTRSGQGIYEQYF. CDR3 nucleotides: TGTGCCTCTACCAGGTCGGGACAGGGGATCTACGAGCAGTACTTC.